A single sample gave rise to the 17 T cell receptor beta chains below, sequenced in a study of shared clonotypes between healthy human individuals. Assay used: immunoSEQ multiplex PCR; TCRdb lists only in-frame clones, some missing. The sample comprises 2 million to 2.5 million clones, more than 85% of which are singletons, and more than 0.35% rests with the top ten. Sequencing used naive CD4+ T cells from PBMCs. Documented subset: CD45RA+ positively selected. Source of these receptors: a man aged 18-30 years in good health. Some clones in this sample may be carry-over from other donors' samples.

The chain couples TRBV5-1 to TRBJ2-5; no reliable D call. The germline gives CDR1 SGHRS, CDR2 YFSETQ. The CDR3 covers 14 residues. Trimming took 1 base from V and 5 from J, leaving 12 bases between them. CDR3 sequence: CASSLRAEGETQYF. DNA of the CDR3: TGCGCCAGCAGCTTGAGGGCCGAAGGGGAGACCCAGTACTTC. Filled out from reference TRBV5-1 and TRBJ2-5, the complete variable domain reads KAGVTQTPRYLIKTRGQQVTLSCSPISGHRSVSWYQQTPGQGLQFLFEYFSETQRNKGNFPGRFSGRQFSNSRSEMNVSTLELGDSALYLCASSLRAEGETQYFGPGTRLLVL.

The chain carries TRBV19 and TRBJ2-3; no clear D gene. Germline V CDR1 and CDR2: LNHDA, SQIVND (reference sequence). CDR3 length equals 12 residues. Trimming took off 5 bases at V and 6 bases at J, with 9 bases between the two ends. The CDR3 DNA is TGTGCCAGTAGTCGGGCCGGGGATACGCAGTATTTT. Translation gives CASSRAGDTQYF.

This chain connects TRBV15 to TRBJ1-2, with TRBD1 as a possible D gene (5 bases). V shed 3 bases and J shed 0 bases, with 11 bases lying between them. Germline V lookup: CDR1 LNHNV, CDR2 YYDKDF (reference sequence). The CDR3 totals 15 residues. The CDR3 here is CATSSRGLTNYGYTF. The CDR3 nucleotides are TGTGCCACCAGCAGTCGGGGCCTTACTAACTATGGCTACACCTTC.

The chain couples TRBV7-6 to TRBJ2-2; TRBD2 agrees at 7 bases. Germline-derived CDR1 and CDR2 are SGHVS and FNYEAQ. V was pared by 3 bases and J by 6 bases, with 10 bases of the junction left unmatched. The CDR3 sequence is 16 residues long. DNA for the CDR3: TGTGCCAGCAGCTTTTTCGGTGCGGGGGAACCCGGGGAGCTGTTTTTT. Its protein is CASSFFGAGEPGELFF.

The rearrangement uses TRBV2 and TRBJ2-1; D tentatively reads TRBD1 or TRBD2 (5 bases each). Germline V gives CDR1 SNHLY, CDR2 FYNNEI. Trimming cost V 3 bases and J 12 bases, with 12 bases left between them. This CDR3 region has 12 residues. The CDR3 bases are TGTGCCAGCAGTGAGGTAATCGGGGCGCAGTTCTTC. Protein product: CASSEVIGAQFF.

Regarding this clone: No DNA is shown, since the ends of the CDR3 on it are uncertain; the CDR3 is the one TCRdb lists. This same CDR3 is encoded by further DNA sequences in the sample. The CDR3 protein is CASSFFGQPQHF. The chain has TRBV28 and TRBJ1-5. From germline, CDR1 is MDHEN and CDR2 SYDVKM. With termini counted, the CDR3 has 12 amino acids.

CDR3 residues: CASSFSSNQETQYF. The CDR3 coding sequence is TGCGCCAGCAGCTTCTCTTCGAACCAAGAGACCCAGTACTTC. This chain links TRBV5-1 with TRBJ2-5, with D unresolved. This CDR3 contains 14 residues. Germline lookup yields CDR1 SGHRS and CDR2 YFSETQ. Trimming removed 2 bases at V and 0 bases at J, with 8 bases between.

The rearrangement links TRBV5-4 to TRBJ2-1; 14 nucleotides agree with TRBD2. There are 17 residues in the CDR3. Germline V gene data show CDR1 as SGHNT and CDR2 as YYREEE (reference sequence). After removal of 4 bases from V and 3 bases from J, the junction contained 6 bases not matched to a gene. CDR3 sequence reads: CASSRGTSGRGYNEQFF. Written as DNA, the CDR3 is TGTGCCAGCAGCCGCGGGACTAGCGGGAGAGGCTACAATGAGCAGTTCTTC.

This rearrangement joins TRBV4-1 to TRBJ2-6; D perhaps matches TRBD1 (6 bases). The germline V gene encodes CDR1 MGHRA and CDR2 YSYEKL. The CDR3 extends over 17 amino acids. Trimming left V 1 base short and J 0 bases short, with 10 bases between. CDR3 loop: CASSQGRGSSGANVLTF. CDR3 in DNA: TGCGCCAGCAGCCAAGGAAGGGGGAGCTCTGGGGCCAACGTCCTGACTTTC.

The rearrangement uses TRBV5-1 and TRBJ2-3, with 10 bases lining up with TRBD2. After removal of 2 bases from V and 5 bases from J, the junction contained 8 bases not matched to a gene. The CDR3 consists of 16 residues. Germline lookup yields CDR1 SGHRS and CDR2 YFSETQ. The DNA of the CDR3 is TGCGCCAGCAGCTTCGGGGTAGCGGGAGGTGGAGATACGCAGTATTTT. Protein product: CASSFGVAGGGDTQYF.

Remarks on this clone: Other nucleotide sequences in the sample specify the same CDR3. The CDR3 DNA reads TGTGCCAGCAGCGTCGACAGCTACGAGCAGTACTTC. It translates to CASSVDSYEQYF. The chain combines TRBV5-5 with TRBJ2-7; D might be TRBD1 (5 bases). Trimming removed 4 bases at V and 3 bases at J, with 8 bases between. CDR1 is SGHKS and CDR2 is YYEKEE in the germline V gene (reference sequence). The CDR3 runs 12 residues.

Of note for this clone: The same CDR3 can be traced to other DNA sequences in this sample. The CDR3: CASSASHEQFF. The CDR3 nucleotides read TGTGCCAGCAGCGCGAGCCATGAGCAGTTCTTC. The chain carries TRBV7-9 and TRBJ2-1; D is ambiguous. CDR1 is SEHNR and CDR2 is FQNEAQ in the germline V gene (reference sequence). Trimming cost V 5 bases and J 8 bases, with 7 bases left between them. The CDR3 spans 11 residues. Together with reference TRBV7-9 and TRBJ2-1, the CDR3 gives the full variable domain: DTGVSQNPRHKITKRGQNVTFRCDPISEHNRLYWYRQTLGQGPEFLTYFQNEAQLEKSRLLSDRFSAERPKGSFSTLEIQRTEQGDSAMYLCASSASHEQFFGPGTRLTVL.

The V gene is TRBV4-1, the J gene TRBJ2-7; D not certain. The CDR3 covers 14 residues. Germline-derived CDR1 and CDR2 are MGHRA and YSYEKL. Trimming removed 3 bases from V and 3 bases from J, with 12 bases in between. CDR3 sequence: CASSHLGTYYEQYF. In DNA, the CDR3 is TGCGCCAGCAGCCATCTGGGTACGTACTACGAGCAGTACTTC.

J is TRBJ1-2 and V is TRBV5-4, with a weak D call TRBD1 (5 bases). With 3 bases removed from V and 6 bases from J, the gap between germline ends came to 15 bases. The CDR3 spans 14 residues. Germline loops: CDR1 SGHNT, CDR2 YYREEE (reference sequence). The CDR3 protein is CASSSAWWGDGYTF. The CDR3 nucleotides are TGTGCCAGCAGCTCCGCCTGGTGGGGGGATGGCTACACCTTC.

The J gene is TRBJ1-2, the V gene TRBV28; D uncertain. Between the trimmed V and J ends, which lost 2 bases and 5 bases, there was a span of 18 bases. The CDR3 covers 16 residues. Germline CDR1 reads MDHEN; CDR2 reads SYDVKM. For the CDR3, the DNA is TGTGCCAGCAGTTTAGCCAGGCGGGTCCAATTATATGGCTACACCTTC. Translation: CASSLARRVQLYGYTF.

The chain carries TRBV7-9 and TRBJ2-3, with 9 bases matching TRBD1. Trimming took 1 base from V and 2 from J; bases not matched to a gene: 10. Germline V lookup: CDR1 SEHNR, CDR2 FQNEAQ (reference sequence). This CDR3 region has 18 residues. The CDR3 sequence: CASSLVAVGQGLTDTQYF. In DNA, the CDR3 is TGTGCCAGCAGCTTAGTGGCGGTCGGACAGGGGCTCACAGATACGCAGTATTTT.

This CDR3 is CASSNPGQGYQPQHF. The CDR3 DNA follows: TGTGCCAGCAGTAACCCGGGACAGGGTTATCAGCCCCAGCATTTT. This rearrangement joins TRBV6-6 to TRBJ1-5; 9 bases line up with TRBD1. V lost 5 bases, J lost 5 bases, and 7 bases stayed unmatched. The germline CDR1 and CDR2 sequences are MNHNY and SVGAGI (reference sequence). The CDR3 is 15 amino acids.